This T cell receptor (beta chain) was obtained from a study of PD-L1 blockade in urothelial cancer. Study-level background: Administration of atezolizumab to patients began at some point between 2013 and 2015, at 1,200 mg intravenously every 3 weeks.

The V segment lost 3 bases and the J segment 5 bases; nucleotides outside the gene matches: 15. Germline V gives CDR1 SGHVS, CDR2 FNYEAQ. The CDR3 has 18 amino acids. Spiking each PCR with synthetic TCR analog templates was performed. Here immunoSEQ multiplex PCR was the method, and the copy in TCRdb shows in-frame clones only, minus some. Of under 150,000 clones listed, around 89% were seen once; the top ten hold 1.5% to 2%. The time point denotes: peripheral blood 6 weeks after treatment start. The diagnosis in patients was locally advanced or metastatic urothelial carcinoma. The clonotype was recovered from a man between 60 and 75 years old with urothelial cancer. This chain connects TRBV7-6 to TRBJ1-5; TRBD1 aligns across 8 bases. Sequences were derived from PBMCs, sampled around atezolizumab (anti-PD-L1) treatment. Here the CDR3 DNA reads TGTGCCAGCAGCTTCGGGTGGGCAGGGGGCGCGGTTGATCAGCCCCAGCATTTT. This encodes CASSFGWAGGAVDQPQHF. Combining the CDR3 with reference TRBV7-6 and TRBJ1-5 gives the whole variable domain GAGVSQSPRYKVTKRGQDVALRCDPISGHVSLYWYRQALGQGPEFLTYFNYEAQQDKSGLPNDRFSAERPEGSISTLTIQRTEQRDSAMYRCASSFGWAGGAVDQPQHFGDGTRLSIL.